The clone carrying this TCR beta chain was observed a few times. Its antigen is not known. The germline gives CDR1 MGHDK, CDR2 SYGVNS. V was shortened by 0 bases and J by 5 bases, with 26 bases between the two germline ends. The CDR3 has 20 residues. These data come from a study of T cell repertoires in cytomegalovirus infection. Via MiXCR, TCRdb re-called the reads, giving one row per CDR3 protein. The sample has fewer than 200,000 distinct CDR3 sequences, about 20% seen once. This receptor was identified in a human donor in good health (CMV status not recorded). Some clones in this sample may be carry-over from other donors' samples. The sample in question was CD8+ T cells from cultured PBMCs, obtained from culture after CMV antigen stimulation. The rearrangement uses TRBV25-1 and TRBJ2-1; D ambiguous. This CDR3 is CASSEYSQVGPSVTDNEQFF. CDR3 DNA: TGTGCCAGCAGTGAATACAGTCAGGTAGGACCGTCAGTAACAGACAATGAGCAGTTCTTC.